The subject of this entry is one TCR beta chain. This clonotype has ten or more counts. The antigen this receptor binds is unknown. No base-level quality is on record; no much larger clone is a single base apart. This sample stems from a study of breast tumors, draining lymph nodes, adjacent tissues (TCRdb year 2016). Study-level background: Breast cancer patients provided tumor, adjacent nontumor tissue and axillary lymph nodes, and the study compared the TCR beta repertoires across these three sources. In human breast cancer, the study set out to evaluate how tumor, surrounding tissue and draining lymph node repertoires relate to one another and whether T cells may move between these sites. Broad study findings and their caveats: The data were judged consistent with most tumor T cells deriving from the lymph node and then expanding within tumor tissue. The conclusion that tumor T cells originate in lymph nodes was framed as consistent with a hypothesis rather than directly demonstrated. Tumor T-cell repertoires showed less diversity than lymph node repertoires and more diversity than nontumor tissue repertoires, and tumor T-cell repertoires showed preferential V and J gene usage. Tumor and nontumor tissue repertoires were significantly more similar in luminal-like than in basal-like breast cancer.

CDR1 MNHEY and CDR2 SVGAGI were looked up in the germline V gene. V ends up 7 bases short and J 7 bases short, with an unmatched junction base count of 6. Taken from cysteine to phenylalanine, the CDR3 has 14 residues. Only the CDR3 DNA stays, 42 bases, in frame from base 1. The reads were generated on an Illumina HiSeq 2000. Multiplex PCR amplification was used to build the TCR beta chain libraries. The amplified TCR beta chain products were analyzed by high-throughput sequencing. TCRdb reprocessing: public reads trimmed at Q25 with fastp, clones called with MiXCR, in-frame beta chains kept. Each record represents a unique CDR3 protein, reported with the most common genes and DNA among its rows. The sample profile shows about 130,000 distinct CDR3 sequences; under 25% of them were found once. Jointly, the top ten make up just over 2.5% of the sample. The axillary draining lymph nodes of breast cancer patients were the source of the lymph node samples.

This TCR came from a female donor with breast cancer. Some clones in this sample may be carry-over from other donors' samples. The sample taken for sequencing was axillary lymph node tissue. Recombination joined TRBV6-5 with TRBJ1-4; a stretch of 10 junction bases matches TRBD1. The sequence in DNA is TGTGCCAGCAACGACAGGGGGCCGGGTGAAAAACTGTTTTTT. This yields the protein CASNDRGPGEKLFF.